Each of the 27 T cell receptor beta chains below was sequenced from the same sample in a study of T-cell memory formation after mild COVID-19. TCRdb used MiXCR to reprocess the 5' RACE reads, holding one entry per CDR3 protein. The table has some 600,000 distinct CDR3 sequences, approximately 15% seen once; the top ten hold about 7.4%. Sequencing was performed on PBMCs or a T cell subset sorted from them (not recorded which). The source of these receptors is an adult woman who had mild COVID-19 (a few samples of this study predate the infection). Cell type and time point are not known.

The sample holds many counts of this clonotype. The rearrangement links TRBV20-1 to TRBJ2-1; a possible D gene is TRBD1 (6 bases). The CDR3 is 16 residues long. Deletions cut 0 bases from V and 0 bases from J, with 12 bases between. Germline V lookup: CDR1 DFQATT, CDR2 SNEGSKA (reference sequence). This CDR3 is CSARDFTGSSYNEQFF. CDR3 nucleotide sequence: TGCAGTGCTAGAGATTTTACAGGGAGCTCCTACAATGAGCAGTTCTTC.

The CDR3 region is CASSHGTSGTSDTQYF. CDR3 sequence (DNA): TGCGCCAGCAGCCATGGGACTAGCGGAACTTCGGATACGCAGTATTTT. The chain links TRBV4-3 to TRBJ2-3, with 11 bases that match TRBD2. The length of the CDR3 is 16 residues. Germline V CDR1 and CDR2: LGHNA, YSLEER. J gave up 6 bases and V 3 bases, and 8 bases lay outside the gene matches.

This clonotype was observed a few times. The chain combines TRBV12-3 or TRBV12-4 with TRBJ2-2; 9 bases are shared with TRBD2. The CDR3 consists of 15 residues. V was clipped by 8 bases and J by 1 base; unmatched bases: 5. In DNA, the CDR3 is TGTGCCAGCGACGAAGCGGGGGGGAACACCGGGGAGCTGTTTTTT. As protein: CASDEAGGNTGELFF.

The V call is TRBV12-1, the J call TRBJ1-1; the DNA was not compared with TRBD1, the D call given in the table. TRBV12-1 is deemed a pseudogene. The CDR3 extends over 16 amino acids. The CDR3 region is CASSWGSGETNTEAFF. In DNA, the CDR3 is TGTGCCAGCAGCTGGGGCAGTGGCGAAACGAACACTGAAGCTTTCTTT.

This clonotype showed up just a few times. This CDR3 is CASSRGQGAAEAFF. The CDR3 DNA reads as TGCGCCAGCAGCCGTGGACAGGGGGCTGCTGAAGCTTTCTTT. The J gene is TRBJ1-1, the V gene TRBV5-1; 11 bases agree with TRBD1. Germline V CDR1 and CDR2: SGHRS, YFSETQ. The CDR3 length is 14 residues. V was clipped by 4 bases and J by 6 bases; unmatched bases: 5.

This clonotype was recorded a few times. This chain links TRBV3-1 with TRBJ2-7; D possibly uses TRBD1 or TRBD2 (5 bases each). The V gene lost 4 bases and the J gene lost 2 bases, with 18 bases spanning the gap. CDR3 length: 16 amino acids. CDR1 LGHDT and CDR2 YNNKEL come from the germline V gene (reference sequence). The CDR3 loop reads CASSPGAGTPAYEQYF. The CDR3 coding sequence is TGTGCCAGCAGCCCTGGGGCCGGGACGCCCGCCTACGAGCAGTACTTC.

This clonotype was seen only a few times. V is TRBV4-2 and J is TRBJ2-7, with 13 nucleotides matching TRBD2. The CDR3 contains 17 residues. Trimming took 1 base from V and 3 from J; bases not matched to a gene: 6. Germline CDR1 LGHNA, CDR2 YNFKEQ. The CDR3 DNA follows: TGTGCCAGCAGCCAAGCCACCGGGACTAGCGGGATCTACGAGCAGTACTTC. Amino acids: CASSQATGTSGIYEQYF.

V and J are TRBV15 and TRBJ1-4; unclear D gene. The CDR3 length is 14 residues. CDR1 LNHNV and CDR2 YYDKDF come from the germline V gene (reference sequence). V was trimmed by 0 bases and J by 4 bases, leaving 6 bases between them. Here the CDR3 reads CATSRDRVNEKLFF. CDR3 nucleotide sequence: TGTGCCACCAGCAGAGATCGTGTTAATGAAAAACTGTTTTTT.

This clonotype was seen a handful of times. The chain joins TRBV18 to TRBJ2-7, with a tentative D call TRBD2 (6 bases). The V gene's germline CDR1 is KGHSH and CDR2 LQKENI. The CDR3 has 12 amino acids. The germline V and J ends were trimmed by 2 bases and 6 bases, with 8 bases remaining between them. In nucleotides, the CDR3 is TGTGCCAGCTCACCAGGAGGGGTCGAGCAGTACTTC. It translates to CASSPGGVEQYF.

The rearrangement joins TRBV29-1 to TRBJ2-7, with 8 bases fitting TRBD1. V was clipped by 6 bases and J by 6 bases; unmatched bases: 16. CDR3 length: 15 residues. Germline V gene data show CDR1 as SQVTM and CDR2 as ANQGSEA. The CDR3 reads CSVAAPGTGPIEQYF. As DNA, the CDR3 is TGCAGCGTAGCCGCCCCCGGGACAGGCCCAATCGAGCAGTACTTC.

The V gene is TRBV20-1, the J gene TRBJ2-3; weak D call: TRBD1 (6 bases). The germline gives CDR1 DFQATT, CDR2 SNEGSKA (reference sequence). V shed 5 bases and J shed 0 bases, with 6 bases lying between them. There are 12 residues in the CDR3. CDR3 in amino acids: CSAQGSTDTQYF. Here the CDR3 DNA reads TGCAGTGCTCAGGGGAGCACAGATACGCAGTATTTT.

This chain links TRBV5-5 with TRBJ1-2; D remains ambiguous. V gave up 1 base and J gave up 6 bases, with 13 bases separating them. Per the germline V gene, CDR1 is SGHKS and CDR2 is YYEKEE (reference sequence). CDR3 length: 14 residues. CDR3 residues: CASSLYEGGNGYTF. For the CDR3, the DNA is TGTGCCAGCAGCTTGTACGAGGGAGGAAATGGCTACACCTTC.

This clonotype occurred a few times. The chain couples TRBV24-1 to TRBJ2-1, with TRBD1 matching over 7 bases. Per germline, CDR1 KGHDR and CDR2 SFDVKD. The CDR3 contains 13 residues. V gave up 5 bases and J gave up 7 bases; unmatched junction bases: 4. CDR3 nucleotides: TGTGCCACCAGTGTGGTACAGGGGAATGAGCAGTTCTTC. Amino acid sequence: CATSVVQGNEQFF.

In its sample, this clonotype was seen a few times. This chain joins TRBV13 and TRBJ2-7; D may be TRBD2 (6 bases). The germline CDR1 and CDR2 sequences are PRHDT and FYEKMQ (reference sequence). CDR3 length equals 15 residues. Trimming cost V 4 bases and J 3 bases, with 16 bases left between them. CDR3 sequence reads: CASSSQLAVLYEQYF. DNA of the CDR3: TGTGCCAGCAGCTCCCAACTAGCTGTGCTCTACGAGCAGTACTTC.

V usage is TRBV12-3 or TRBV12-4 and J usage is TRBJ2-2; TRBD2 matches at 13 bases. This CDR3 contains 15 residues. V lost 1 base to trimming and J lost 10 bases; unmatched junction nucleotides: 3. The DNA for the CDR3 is TGTGCCAGCAGTTTAGAACTAGCGGGGGGGATGGAGCTGTTTTTT. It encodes CASSLELAGGMELFF.

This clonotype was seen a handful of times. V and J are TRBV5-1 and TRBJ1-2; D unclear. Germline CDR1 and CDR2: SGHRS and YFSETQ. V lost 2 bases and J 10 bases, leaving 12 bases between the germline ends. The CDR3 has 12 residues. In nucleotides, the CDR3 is TGCGCCAGCAGCTTAGGAGAACGTGACTACACCTTC. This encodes CASSLGERDYTF.

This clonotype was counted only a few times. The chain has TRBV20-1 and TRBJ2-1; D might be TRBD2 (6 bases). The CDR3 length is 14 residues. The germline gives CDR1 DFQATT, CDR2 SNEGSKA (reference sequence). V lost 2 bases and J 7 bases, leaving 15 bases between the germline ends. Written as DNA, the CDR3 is TGCAGTGCTAGATACTCGGGACTCAAAAATGAGCAGTTCTTC. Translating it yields CSARYSGLKNEQFF.

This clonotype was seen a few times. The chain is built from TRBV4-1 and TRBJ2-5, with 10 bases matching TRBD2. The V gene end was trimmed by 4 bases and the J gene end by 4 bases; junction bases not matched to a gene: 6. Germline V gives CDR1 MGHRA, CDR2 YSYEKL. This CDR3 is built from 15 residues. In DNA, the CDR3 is TGCGCCAGCAGCCGAGGGACTAGCGAGGGAGAGACCCAGTACTTC. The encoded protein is CASSRGTSEGETQYF.

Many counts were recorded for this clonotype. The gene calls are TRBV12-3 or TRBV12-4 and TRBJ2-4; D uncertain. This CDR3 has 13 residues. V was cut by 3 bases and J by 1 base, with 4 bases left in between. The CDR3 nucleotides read TGTGCCAGCAGTTTGAGCGCCAAAAACATTCAGTACTTC. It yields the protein CASSLSAKNIQYF.

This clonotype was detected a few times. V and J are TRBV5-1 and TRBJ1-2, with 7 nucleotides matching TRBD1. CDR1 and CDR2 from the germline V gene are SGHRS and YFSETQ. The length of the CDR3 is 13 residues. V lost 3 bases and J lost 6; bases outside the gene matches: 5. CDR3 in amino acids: CASSSQGGDGYTF. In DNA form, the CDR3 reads TGCGCCAGCAGCTCTCAAGGGGGCGATGGCTACACCTTC.

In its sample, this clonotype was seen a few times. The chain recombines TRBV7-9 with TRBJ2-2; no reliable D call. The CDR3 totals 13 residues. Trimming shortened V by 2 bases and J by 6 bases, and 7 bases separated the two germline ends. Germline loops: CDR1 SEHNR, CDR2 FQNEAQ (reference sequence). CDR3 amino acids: CASSLIFPGELFF. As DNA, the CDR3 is TGTGCCAGCAGCTTAATTTTTCCCGGGGAGCTGTTTTTT.

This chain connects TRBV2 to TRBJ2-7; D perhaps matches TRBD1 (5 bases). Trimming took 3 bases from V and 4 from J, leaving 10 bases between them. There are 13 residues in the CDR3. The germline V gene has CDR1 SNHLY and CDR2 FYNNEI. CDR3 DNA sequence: TGTGCCAGCAGTGATCAGGGATCGTACGAGCAGTACTTC. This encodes CASSDQGSYEQYF.

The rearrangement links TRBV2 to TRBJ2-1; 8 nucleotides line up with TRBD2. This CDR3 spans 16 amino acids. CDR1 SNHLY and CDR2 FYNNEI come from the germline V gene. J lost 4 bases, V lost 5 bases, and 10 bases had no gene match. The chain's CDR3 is CASSTSGGEPYNEQFF. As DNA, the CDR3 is TGTGCCAGCAGTACTAGCGGTGGGGAGCCTTACAATGAGCAGTTCTTC.

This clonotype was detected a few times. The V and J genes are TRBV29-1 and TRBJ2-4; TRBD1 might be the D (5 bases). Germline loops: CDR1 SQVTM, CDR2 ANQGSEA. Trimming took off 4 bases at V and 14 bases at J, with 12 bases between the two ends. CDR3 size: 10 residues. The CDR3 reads CSVAKDTEYF. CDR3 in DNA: TGCAGCGTTGCAAAGGACACAGAGTACTTC.

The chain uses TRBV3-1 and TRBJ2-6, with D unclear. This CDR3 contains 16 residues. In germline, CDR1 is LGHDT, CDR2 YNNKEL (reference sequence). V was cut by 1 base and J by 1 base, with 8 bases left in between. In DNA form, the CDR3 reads TGTGCCAGCAGCCAAGGTCCATCGTCTGGGGCCAACGTCCTGACTTTC. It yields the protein CASSQGPSSGANVLTF. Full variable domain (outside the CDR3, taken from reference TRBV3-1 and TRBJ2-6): DTAVSQTPKYLVTQMGNDKSIKCEQNLGHDTMYWYKQDSKKFLKIMFSYNNKELIINETVPNRFSPKSPDKAHLNLHINSLELGDSAVYFCASSQGPSSGANVLTFGAGSRLTVL.

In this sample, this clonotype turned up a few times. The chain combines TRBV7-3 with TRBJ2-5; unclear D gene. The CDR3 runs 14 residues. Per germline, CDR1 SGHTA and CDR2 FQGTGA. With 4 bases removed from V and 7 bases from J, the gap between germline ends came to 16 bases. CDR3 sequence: CASSYSSSPGTQYF. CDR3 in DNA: TGTGCCAGCAGCTACTCAAGCAGTCCGGGGACCCAGTACTTC.

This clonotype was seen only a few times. CDR3 region: CASSPDPAGETQYF. CDR3 in DNA: TGTGCCAGCTCACCCGACCCGGCGGGAGAGACCCAGTACTTC. This chain connects TRBV18 to TRBJ2-5; TRBD2 might be the D (5 bases). Between the trimmed V and J ends, which lost 3 bases and 4 bases, there was a span of 12 bases. The CDR3 is made up of 14 amino acids. The germline V gene has CDR1 KGHSH and CDR2 LQKENI.